Shown below are 10 T cell receptor beta chains from a single sample sequenced in a study of cytomegalovirus exposure and HLA in healthy donors. With 60 Vbeta and 13 Jbeta primers, the PCR was carried out. Generated by immunoSEQ multiplex PCR, the TCRdb table keeps only in-frame clones and is missing some. Among under 200,000 clones, 65% to 85% were seen once, and the ten largest hold under 2.5%. The specimen sequenced was PBMCs. Source of these receptors: a man in his sixties in good health and CMV-seronegative.

The chain joins TRBV5-4 to TRBJ2-3; TRBD2 matches at 11 bases. The CDR3 covers 16 residues. Losses at the gene ends were 4 bases for V and 1 base for J; bases not matched to a gene: 5. Per germline, CDR1 SGHNT and CDR2 YYREEE (reference sequence). The CDR3 sequence is CASSRGTSGRTDTQYF. CDR3 in DNA: TGTGCCAGCAGCCGTGGGACTAGCGGTCGCACAGATACGCAGTATTTT. The entire variable domain, with the rest obtained from reference TRBV5-4 and TRBJ2-3, is as follows: ETGVTQSPTHLIKTRGQQVTLRCSSQSGHNTVSWYQQALGQGPQFIFQYYREEENGRGNFPPRFSGLQFPNYSSELNVNALELDDSALYLCASSRGTSGRTDTQYFGPGTRLTVL.

V usage is TRBV6-1 and J usage is TRBJ1-2; the D is unclear. V gave up 2 bases and J gave up 2 bases, with 9 bases separating them. The V gene's germline CDR1 is MNHNS and CDR2 SASEGT. The CDR3 is 14 amino acids. The CDR3 nucleotides read TGTGCCAGCAGTGAAACGGGTCTGAACTATGGCTACACCTTC. This sequence encodes CASSETGLNYGYTF.

J is TRBJ1-1 and V is TRBV19, with a weak D call TRBD1 (5 bases). Trimming shortened V by 4 bases and J by 2 bases, and 14 bases separated the two germline ends. Germline assignment: CDR1 LNHDA and CDR2 SQIVND (reference sequence). CDR3 length: 15 residues. CDR3 residues: CASSTSRQGNTEAFF. The CDR3 DNA sequence: TGTGCCAGTAGTACTTCCCGGCAGGGAAACACTGAAGCTTTCTTT.

The chain recombines TRBV29-1 with TRBJ1-2; 9 nucleotides agree with TRBD1. Looked up from germline, CDR1 is SQVTM and CDR2 is ANQGSEA. The CDR3 is made up of 13 amino acids. Losses at the gene ends were 6 bases for V and 3 bases for J; bases not matched to a gene: 5. CDR3 in amino acids: CSVAGQGDYGYTF. In DNA, the CDR3 is TGCAGCGTGGCGGGACAGGGCGACTATGGCTACACCTTC. The whole variable domain, remainder taken from reference TRBV29-1 and TRBJ1-2, is SAVISQKPSRDICQRGTSLTIQCQVDSQVTMMFWYRQQPGQSLTLIATANQGSEATYESGFVIDKFPISRPNLTFSTLTVSNMSPEDSSIYLCSVAGQGDYGYTFGSGTRLTVV.

In its sample, this clone was seen a few times. CDR3 loop: CASSQSRGFYNEQFF. The CDR3, as DNA: TGTGCCAGCAGCCAATCCCGGGGGTTCTACAATGAGCAGTTCTTC. The J gene is TRBJ2-1, the V gene TRBV16; TRBD2 is a possible D gene (6 bases). Per the germline V gene, CDR1 is KGHSY and CDR2 is FQNENV. CDR3 length: 15 amino acids. V shed 0 bases and J shed 3 bases, with 9 bases lying between them.

This sequence joins TRBV7-7 and TRBJ2-1, with D perhaps TRBD1 (6 bases). Germline lookup yields CDR1 SSHAT and CDR2 FNYEAQ (reference sequence). This CDR3 has 14 residues. The V gene lost 5 bases and the J gene lost 2 bases, with 10 bases spanning the gap. DNA for the CDR3: TGTGCCAGCAGCCGAGGGGGAGCCTACAATGAGCAGTTCTTC. As protein: CASSRGGAYNEQFF.

This clone has only one observation. The chain combines TRBV19 with TRBJ1-4; D remains unclear. The germline gives CDR1 LNHDA, CDR2 SQIVND (reference sequence). V lost 6 bases and J lost 4, with 15 bases in between. The CDR3 spans 15 residues. In DNA form, the CDR3 reads TGTGCCAGTAGGAGCGTTGCCGGGATTAATGAAAAACTGTTTTTT. As protein: CASRSVAGINEKLFF.

The chain carries TRBV5-6 and TRBJ2-5; TRBD2 is a possible D gene (5 bases). The CDR3 has 14 residues. Germline lookup yields CDR1 SGHDT and CDR2 YYEEEE. Trimming pared 0 bases from V and 4 bases from J, leaving 10 bases between. The CDR3 nucleotides read TGTGCCAGCAGCTTGGTTACGGGGAGAGAGACCCAGTACTTC. Its translation: CASSLVTGRETQYF.

The chain employs TRBV18 and TRBJ2-3, with 10 bases identical to TRBD2. Germline V gives CDR1 KGHSH, CDR2 LQKENI. V shed 5 bases, J shed 0 bases, and the junction held 2 bases outside the gene matches. CDR3 size: 15 residues. CDR3 nucleotides: TGTGCCAGCTCAGGGACTAGCGCCAGCACAGATACGCAGTATTTT. This translates into CASSGTSASTDTQYF.

V gene TRBV10-1 combines with J gene TRBJ1-1; TRBD1 agrees at 8 bases. This CDR3 comprises 15 residues. The V gene end was trimmed by 6 bases and the J gene end by 6 bases; junction bases not matched to a gene: 12. CDR1 and CDR2 from the germline V gene are WNHNN and SYGVQD (reference sequence). The CDR3 reads CASRRPGQDNPEAFF. DNA for the CDR3: TGCGCCAGCAGGCGGCCGGGACAGGACAACCCTGAAGCTTTCTTT.